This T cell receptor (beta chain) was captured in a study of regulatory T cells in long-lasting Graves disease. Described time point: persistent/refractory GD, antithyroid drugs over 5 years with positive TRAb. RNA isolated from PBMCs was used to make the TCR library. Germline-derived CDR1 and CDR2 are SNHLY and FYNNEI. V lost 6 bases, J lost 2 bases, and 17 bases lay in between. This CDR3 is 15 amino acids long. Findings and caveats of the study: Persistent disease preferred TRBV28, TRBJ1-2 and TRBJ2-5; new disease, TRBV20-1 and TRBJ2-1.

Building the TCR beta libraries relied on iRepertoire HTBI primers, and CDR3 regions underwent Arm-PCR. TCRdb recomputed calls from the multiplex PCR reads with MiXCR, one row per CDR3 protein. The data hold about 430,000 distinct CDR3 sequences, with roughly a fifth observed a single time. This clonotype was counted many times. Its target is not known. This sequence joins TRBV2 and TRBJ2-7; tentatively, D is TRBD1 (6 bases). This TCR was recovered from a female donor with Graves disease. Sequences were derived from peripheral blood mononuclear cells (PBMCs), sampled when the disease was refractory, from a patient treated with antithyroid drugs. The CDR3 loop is CASRDGQTGTYEQYF. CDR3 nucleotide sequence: TGTGCCAGCAGGGACGGACAGACCGGAACCTACGAGCAGTACTTC.